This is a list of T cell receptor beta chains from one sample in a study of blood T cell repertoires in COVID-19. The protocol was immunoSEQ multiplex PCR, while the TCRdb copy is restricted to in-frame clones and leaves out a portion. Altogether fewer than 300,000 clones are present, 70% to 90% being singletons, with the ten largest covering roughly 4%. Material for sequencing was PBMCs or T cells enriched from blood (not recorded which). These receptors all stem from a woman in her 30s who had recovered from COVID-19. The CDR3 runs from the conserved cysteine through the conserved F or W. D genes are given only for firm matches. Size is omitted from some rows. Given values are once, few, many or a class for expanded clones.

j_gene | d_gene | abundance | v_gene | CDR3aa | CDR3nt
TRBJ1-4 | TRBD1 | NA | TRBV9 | CASSGSQGVGEKLFF | TGTGCCAGCAGCGGATCACAGGGGGTAGGCGAAAAACTGTTTTTT
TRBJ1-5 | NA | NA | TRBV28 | CASSYSATARDLNQPQHF | TGTGCCAGCAGTTACAGCGCCACCGCGCGGGATCTCAATCAGCCCCAGCATTTT
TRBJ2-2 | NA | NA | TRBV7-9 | CASSVTEIGELFF | TGTGCCAGCAGCGTGACAGAGATCGGGGAGCTGTTTTTT
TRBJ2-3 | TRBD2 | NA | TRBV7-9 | CASSSSGGAPDTQYF | TGTGCCAGCAGCTCATCCGGGGGGGCCCCAGATACGCAGTATTTT
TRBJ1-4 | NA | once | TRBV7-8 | CASSLTGQGEKLFF | TGTGCCAGCAGCTTAACTGGCCAGGGGGAAAAACTGTTTTTT
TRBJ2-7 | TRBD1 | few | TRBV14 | CASSQTGGFYEQYF | TGTGCCAGCAGCCAAACAGGGGGCTTCTACGAGCAGTACTTC
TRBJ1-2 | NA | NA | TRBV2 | CASSVVTAAGYTF | TGTGCCAGCAGTGTTGTTACAGCGGCTGGCTACACCTTC
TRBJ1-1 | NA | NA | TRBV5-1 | CASYTSGFTEAFF | TGCGCCAGCTATACGTCGGGTTTCACTGAAGCTTTCTTT
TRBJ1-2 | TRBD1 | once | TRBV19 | CASRGGTVYGYTF | TGTGCCAGTAGAGGGGGGACAGTCTATGGCTACACCTTC
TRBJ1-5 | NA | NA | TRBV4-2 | CASSQDRREDRPQHF | TGTGCCAGCAGCCAAGATCGCAGGGAAGATCGGCCCCAGCATTTT
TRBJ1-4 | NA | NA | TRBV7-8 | CASSLGHVNEKLFF | TGTGCCAGCAGCTTAGGGCACGTTAATGAAAAACTGTTTTTT
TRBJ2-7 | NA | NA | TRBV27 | CASSLPPRRGF | TGTGCCAGCAGTTTACCCCCCCGGAGGGGCTTC
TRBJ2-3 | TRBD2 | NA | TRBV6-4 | CASSDSRSGGGTDTQYF | TGTGCCAGCAGTGACTCGAGAAGCGGGGGGGGCACAGATACGCAGTATTTT
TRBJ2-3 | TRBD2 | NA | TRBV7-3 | CASSLRGLVEGRSTDTQYF | TGTGCCAGCAGCCTACGGGGACTAGTTGAGGGGCGTAGCACAGATACGCAGTATTTT
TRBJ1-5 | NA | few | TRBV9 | CASSAQGRTNQPQHF | TGTGCCAGCAGCGCCCAGGGTCGAACAAATCAGCCCCAGCATTTT
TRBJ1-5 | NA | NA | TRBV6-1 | CASSELKNQPQHF | TGTGCCAGCAGTGAACTAAAAAATCAGCCCCAGCATTTT
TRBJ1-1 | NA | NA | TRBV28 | CASSPPRTEAFF | TGTGCCAGCAGCCCCCCCAGGACTGAAGCTTTCTTT
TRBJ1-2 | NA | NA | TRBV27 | CASSSPGDGYTF | TGTGCCAGCAGTTCCCCAGGGGATGGCTACACCTTC
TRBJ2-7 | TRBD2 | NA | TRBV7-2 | CASNPRFSGSGQYF | TGTGCCAGCAATCCCCGGTTTAGCGGGAGCGGGCAGTACTTC
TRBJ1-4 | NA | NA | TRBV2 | CASSEGPASGDEKLFF | TGTGCCAGCAGTGAAGGTCCGGCTTCGGGGGACGAAAAACTGTTTTTT
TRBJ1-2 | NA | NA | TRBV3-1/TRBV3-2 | CASSQDRRTIYGYTF | TGTGCCAGCAGCCAAGATCGGCGGACAATCTATGGCTACACCTTC
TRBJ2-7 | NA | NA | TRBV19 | CASSIPGYPYEQYF | TGTGCCAGTAGTATCCCAGGGTACCCCTACGAGCAGTACTTC
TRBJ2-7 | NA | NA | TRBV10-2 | CASSESGVNYEQYF | TGCGCCAGCAGTGAGTCAGGGGTCAACTACGAGCAGTACTTC
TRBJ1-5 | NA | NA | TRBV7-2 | CASSLASLNQPQHF | TGTGCCAGCAGCTTAGCCAGTCTCAATCAGCCCCAGCATTTT
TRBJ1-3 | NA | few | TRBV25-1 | CASSGGDVGNTIYF | TGTGCCAGCAGTGGGGGGGACGTTGGAAACACCATATATTTT
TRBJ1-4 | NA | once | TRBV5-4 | CASSLGGNYEKLFF | TGTGCCAGCAGCTTGGGCGGGAACTATGAAAAACTGTTTTTT
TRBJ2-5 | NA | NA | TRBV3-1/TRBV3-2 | CASSPRVRITGIQETQYF | TGTGCCAGCAGCCCCCGGGTTCGAATAACAGGGATTCAAGAGACCCAGTACTTC
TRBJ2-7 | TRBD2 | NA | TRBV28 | CASSFPTSGTFEQYF | TGTGCCAGCAGCTTTCCGACTAGCGGGACATTCGAGCAGTACTTC
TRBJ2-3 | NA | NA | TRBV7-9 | CASSLRGITGTQYF | TGTGCCAGCAGCTTACGGGGAATTACCGGTACGCAGTATTTT
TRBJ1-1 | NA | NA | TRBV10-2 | CASSEFRNTEAFF | TGCGCCAGCAGTGAGTTCAGGAACACTGAAGCTTTCTTT
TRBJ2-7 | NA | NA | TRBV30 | CAYVSTPGLGQYF | TGTGCCTACGTTTCAACCCCGGGACTCGGACAGTACTTC
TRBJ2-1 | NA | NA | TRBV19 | CASSPLAIDSRYNNEQFF | TGTGCCAGTAGCCCTTTGGCTATTGACAGCAGATATAACAATGAGCAGTTCTTC
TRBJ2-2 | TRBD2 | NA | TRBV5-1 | CASRLAGFTGELFF | TGCGCCAGCAGACTAGCGGGCTTCACCGGGGAGCTGTTTTTT
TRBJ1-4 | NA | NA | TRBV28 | CASRGSLQGINEKLFF | TGTGCCAGCCGGGGTTCGCTACAGGGTATTAATGAAAAACTGTTTTTT
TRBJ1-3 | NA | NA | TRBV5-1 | CASSLGRAGNTIYF | TGCGCCAGCAGCTTGGGCAGGGCTGGAAACACCATATATTTT
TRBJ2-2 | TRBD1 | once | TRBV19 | CASSTGQPNTGELFF | TGTGCCAGTAGTACGGGACAGCCGAACACCGGGGAGCTGTTTTTT
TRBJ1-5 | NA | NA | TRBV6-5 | CASAAGPEPQHF | TGTGCCTCGGCCGCGGGACCGGAGCCCCAGCATTTT
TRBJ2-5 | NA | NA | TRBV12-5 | CASGPSQGETQYF | TGTGCTAGTGGCCCCTCGCAGGGAGAGACCCAGTACTTC
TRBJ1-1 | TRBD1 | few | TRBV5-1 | CASSSDRTEAFF | TGCGCCAGCAGCTCGGACAGGACTGAAGCTTTCTTT
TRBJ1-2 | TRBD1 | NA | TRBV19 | CASRTTGGDYGYTF | TGTGCCAGTAGGACGACAGGGGGTGACTATGGCTACACCTTC
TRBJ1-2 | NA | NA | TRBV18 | CASSPDSNYGYTF | TGTGCCAGCTCCCCGGACAGCAACTATGGCTACACCTTC
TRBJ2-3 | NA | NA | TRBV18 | CASSPLDGSLSDTQYF | TGTGCCAGCTCACCACTGGACGGGAGTCTTTCAGATACGCAGTATTTT
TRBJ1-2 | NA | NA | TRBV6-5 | CASSNYDRLSYGYTF | TGTGCCAGCAGTAACTACGATCGGTTGAGCTATGGCTACACCTTC
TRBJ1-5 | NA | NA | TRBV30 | CAWSGGTVGSQPQHF | TGTGCCTGGAGTGGTGGTACGGTCGGGTCTCAGCCCCAGCATTTT
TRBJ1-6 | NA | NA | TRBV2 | CASSAYRNSPLHF | TGTGCCAGCAGTGCCTACAGGAATTCACCCCTCCACTTT
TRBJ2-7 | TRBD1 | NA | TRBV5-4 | CASSLGQGYDEQYF | TGTGCCAGCAGCTTGGGACAGGGATATGACGAGCAGTACTTC
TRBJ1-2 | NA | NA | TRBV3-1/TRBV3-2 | CASSQTGYYNYGYTF | TGTGCCAGCAGCCAAACTGGGTACTACAACTATGGCTACACCTTC
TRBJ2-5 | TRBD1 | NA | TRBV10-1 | CASSPGQLQETQYF | TGCGCCAGCAGCCCGGGACAGCTCCAAGAGACCCAGTACTTC
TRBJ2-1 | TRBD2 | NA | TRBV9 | CASSKEGLAGVDEQFF | TGTGCCAGCAGCAAAGAGGGACTAGCGGGAGTCGATGAGCAGTTCTTC
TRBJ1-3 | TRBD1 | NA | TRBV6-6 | CASSPHFTSGGRELDTIYF | TGTGCCAGCAGTCCCCATTTTACCTCAGGGGGCAGGGAGCTGGACACCATATATTTT
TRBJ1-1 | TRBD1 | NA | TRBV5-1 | CASSQIQQGAEAFF | TGCGCCAGCAGCCAGATCCAACAGGGGGCTGAAGCTTTCTTT
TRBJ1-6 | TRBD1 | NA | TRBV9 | CASSGPGQKATYNSPLHF | TGTGCCAGCAGCGGACCGGGACAGAAGGCTACCTATAATTCACCCCTCCACTTT
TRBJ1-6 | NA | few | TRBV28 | CASSFRDYNSPLHF | TGTGCCAGCAGTTTTAGAGATTATAATTCACCCCTCCACTTT
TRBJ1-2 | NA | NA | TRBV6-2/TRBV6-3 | CASSLGGSYGYTF | TGTGCCAGCAGTTTAGGAGGATCCTATGGCTACACCTTC
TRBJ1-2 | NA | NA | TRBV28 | CASSSSTAYGYTF | TGTGCCAGCAGTTCCTCGACAGCATATGGCTACACCTTC
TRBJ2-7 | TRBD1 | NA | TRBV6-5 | CASSYGWGTGVYEQYF | TGTGCCAGCAGTTATGGTTGGGGGACAGGGGTCTACGAGCAGTACTTC